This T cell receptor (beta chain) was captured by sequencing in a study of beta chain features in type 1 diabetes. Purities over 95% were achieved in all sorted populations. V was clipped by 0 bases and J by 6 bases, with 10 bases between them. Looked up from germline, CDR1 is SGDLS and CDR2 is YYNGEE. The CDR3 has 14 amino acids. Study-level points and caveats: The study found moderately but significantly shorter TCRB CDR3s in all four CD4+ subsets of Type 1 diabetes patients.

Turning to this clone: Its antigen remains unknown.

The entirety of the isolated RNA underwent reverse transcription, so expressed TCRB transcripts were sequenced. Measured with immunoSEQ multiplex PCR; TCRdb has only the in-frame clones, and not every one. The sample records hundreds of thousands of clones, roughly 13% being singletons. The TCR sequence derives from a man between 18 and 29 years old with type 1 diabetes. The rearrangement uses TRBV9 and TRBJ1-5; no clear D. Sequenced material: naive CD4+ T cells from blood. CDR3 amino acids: CASSVDEGAQPQHF. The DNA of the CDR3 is TGTGCCAGCAGCGTAGATGAGGGCGCTCAGCCCCAGCATTTT.